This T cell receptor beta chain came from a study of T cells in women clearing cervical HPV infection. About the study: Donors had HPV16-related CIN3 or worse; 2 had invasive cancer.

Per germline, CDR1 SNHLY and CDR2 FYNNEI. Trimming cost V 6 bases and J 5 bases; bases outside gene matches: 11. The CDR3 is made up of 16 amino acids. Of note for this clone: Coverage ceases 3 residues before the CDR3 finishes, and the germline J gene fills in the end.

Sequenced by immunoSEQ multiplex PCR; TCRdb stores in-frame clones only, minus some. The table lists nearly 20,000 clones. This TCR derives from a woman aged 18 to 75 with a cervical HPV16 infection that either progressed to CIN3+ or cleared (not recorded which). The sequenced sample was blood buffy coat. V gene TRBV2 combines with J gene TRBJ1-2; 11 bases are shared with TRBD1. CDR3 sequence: CASRTSGTGGIYGYTF. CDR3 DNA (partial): TGTGCCAGCAGGACCTCCGGGACAGGGGGAATTTATGGC.